This is a list of T cell receptor beta chains from one sample in a study of blood T cell repertoires in COVID-19. Sequencing was performed with immunoSEQ multiplex PCR; in TCRdb, only in-frame clones are kept and a portion is missing. The sample yields around 450,000 clones, about 92% seen once. Sequencing was done on a sample of PBMCs or T cells enriched from blood (not recorded which). The receptors come from a man younger than 35 who had recovered from COVID-19. CDR3s leave out the opening cysteine and the closing phenylalanine or tryptophan. Fields, in order: CDR3 protein, V gene.

AIIPGTVPYEQY | TRBV2
ASSFNRRTSAALH | TRBV11-3
AWSGPSRDYYNEQF | TRBV30
ASSSWTAQETQY | TRBV11-2
ASSIGSDNEQY | TRBV19
ASSGPTSGGYEQY | TRBV10-2
ASRSQGRQPQH | TRBV19
ASSPGTGGQKLF | TRBV6-5
ASSPRGLPANEQF | TRBV6-2/TRBV6-3
AWSDPFSGGYEQY | TRBV30
ASSSKGLFPYEQY | TRBV5-4
ASSTRDSTPGANVLT | TRBV18
SASRLQNIQY | TRBV20-1
ASSLLQGGGLSYNEQF | TRBV5-4
ASSLGGASGSPEQF | TRBV6-6
ASSVGDKQETQY | TRBV9
ASTLGGFEETQY | TRBV6-5
ASGIGQYNSPLH | TRBV6-5
ASSPSDGGGSPLH | TRBV18
ASSPIGGHYGYT | TRBV18
ASSSSRGRPY | TRBV7-2
ASSQGTGYNSPLH | TRBV3-1/TRBV3-2
ASSSGTAYTGELF | TRBV5-6
ASSYGSGRGEQF | TRBV6-2/TRBV6-3
ASGPGQGDYGYT | TRBV7-3
ASTMRTGGSYNSPLH | TRBV7-9
ASSPTGSEGYGYT | TRBV18